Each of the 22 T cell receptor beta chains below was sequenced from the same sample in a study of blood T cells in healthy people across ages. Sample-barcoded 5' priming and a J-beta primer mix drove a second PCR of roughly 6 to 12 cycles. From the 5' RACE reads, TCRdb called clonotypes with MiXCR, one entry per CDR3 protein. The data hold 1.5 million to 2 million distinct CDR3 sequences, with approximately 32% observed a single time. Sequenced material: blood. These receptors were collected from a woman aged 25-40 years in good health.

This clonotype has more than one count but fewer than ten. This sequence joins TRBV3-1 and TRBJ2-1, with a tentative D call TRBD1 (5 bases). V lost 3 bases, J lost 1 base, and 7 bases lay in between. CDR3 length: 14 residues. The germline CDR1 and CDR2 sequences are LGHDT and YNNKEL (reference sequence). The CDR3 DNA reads TGTGCCAGCAGCCAGGCAGGGTCCTACAATGAGCAGTTCTTC. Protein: CASSQAGSYNEQFF.

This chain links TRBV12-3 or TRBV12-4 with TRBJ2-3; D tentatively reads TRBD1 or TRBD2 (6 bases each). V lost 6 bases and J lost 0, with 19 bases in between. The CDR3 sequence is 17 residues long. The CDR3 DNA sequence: TGTGCCAGCAGGCGCGGACCGGACAGCGGGAGCACAGATACGCAGTATTTT. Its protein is CASRRGPDSGSTDTQYF.

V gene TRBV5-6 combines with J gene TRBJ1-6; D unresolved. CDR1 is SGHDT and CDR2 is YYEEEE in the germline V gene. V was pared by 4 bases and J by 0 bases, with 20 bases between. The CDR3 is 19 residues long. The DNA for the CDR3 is TGTGCCAGCAGCCCCGGACCGCCCGGGAAAAGCTCCTATAATTCACCCCTCCACTTT. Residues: CASSPGPPGKSSYNSPLHF.

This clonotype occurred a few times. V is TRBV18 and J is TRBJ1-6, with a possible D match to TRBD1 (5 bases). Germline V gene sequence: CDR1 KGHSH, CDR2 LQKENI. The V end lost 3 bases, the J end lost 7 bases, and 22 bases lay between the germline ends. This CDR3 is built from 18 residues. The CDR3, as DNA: TGTGCCAGCTCACCCGACGGGGGGGAGACGGAACACAATTCACCCCTCCACTTT. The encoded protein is CASSPDGGETEHNSPLHF. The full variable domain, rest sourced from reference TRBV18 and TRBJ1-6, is NAGVMQNPRHLVRRRGQEARLRCSPMKGHSHVYWYRQLPEEGLKFMVYLQKENIIDESGMPKERFSAEFPKEGPSILRIQQVVRGDSAAYFCASSPDGGETEHNSPLHFGNGTRLTVT.

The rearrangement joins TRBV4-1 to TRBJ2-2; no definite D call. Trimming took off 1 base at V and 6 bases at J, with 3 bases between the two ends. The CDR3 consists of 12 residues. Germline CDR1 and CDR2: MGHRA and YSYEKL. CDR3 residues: CASSQVAGELFF. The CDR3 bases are TGCGCCAGCAGCCAAGTAGCCGGGGAGCTGTTTTTT.

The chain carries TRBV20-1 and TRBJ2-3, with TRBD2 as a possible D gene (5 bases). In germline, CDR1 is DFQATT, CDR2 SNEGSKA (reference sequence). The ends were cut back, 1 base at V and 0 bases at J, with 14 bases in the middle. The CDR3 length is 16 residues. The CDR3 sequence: CSARVGDRFSTDTQYF. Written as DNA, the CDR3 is TGCAGTGCTAGAGTCGGGGATCGATTTAGCACAGATACGCAGTATTTT.

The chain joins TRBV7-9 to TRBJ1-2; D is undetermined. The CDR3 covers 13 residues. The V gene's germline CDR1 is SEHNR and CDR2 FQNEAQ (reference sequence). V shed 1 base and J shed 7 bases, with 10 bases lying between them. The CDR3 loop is CASSLVGESGYTF. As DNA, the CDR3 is TGTGCCAGCAGCTTAGTTGGGGAAAGTGGCTACACCTTC.

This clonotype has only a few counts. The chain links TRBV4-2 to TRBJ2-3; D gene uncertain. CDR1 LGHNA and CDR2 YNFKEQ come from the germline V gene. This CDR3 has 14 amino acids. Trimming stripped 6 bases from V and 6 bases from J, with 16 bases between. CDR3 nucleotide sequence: TGTGCCAGCAGGCCAAGCCCATCCAGCGATACGCAGTATTTT. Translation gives CASRPSPSSDTQYF.

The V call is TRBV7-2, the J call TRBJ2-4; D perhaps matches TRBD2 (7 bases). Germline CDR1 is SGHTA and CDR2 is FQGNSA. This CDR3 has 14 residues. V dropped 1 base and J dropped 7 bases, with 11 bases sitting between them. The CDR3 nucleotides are TGTGCCAGCAGCTTAGGGAGGGGGGGGAACATTCAGTACTTC. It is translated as CASSLGRGGNIQYF.

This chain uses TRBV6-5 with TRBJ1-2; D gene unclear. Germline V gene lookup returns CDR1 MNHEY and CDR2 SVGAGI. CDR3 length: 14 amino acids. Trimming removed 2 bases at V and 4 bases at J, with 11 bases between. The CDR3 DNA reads TGTGCCAGCAGTTACAAAGGCATGGGCTATGGCTACACCTTC. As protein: CASSYKGMGYGYTF.

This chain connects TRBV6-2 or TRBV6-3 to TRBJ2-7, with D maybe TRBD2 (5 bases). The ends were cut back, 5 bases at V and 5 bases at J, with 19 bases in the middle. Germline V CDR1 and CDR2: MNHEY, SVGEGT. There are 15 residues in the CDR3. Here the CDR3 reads CASSTPGILPHEQYF. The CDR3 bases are TGTGCCAGCAGTACCCCCGGGATCCTACCCCACGAGCAGTACTTC.

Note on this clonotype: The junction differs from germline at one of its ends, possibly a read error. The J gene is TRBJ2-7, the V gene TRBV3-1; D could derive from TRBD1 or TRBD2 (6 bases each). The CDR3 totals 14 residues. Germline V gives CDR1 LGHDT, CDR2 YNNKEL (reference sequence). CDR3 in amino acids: CASSQDLGGYERYF. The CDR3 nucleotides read TGTGCCAGCAGCCAAGATTTGGGGGGCTACGAGCGGTACTTC.

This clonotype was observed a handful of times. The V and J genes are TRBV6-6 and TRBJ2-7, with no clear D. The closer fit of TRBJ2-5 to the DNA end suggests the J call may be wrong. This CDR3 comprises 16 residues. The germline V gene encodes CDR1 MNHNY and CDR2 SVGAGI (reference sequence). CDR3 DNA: TGTGCCAGCAGTTACTCGAACCCGGAGATCGCGGAGACCCAGTACTTC. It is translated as CASSYSNPEIAETQYF.

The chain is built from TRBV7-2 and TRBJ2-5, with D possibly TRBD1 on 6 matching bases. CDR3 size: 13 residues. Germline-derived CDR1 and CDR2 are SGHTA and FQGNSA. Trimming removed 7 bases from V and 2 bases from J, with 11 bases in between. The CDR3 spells CASTMGAQETQYF. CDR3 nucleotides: TGTGCCAGCACTATGGGGGCACAAGAGACCCAGTACTTC.

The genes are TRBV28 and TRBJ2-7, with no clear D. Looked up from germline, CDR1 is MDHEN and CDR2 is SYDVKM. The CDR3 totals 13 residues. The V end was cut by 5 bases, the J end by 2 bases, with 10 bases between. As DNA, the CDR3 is TGTGCCAGCAGTCCCCAGACCCCCTACGAGCAGTACTTC. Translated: CASSPQTPYEQYF.

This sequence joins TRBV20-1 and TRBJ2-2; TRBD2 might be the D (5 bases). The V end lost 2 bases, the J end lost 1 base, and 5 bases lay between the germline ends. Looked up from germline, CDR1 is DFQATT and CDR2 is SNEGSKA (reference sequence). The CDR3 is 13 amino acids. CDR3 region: CSARRENTGELFF. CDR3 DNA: TGCAGTGCTAGACGGGAGAACACCGGGGAGCTGTTTTTT.

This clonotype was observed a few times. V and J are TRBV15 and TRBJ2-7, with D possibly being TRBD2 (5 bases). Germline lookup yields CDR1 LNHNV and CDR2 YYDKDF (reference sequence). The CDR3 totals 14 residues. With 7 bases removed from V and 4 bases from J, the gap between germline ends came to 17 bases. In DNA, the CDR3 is TGTGCCACCACATCGAGCGGTCCGTTATACGAGCAGTACTTC. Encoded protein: CATTSSGPLYEQYF.

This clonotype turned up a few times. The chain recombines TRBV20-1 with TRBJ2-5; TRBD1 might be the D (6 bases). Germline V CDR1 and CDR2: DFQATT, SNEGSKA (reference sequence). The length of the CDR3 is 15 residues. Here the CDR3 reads CSITDSRMFQETQYF. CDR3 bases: TGCAGCATAACGGACAGTCGGATGTTCCAAGAGACCCAGTACTTC.

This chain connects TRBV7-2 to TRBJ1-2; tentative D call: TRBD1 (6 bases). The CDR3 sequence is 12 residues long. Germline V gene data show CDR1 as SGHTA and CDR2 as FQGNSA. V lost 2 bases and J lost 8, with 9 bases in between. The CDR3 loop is CASSLTGWGYTF. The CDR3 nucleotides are TGTGCCAGCAGCTTAACAGGGTGGGGCTACACCTTC.

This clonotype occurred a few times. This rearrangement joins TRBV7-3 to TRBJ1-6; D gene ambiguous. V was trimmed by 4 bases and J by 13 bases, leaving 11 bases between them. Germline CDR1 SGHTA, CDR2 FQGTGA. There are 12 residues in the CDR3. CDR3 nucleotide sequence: TGTGCCAGCAGCTCCTCGGGTTCTCCCCTCCACTTT. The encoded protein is CASSSSGSPLHF.

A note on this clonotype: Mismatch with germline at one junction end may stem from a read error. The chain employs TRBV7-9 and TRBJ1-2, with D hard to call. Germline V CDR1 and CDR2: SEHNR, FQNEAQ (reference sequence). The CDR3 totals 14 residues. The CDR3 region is CASRPNAEGYDYTF. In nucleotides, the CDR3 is TGTGCCAGCAGACCTAACGCCGAAGGCTATGACTACACCTTC.

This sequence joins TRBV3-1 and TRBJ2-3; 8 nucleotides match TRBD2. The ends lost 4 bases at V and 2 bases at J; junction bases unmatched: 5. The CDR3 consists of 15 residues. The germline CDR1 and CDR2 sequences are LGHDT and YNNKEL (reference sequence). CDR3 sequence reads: CASSPRGALTDTQYF. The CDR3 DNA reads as TGTGCCAGCAGCCCGCGGGGGGCCCTCACAGATACGCAGTATTTT.